The source of this TCR beta chain is a study of blood T cell repertoires in COVID-19. Self-reported history from a screening survey and questionnaire set each donor's cohort. Two negative PCRs, clearance, or symptom resolution were required of recovered Cohort 3 donors. As originally analysed: From reference gene primer amplification, estimates of nucleated cell counts were derived. The data were produced by immunoSEQ multiplex PCR, yet TCRdb's version contains in-frame clones alone and is incomplete. From that table come the V and J calls and clone size; the DNA was used to work out D and trimming. This table has a few hundred thousand clones, around 89% appearing once. The V and J ends lost 5 bases and 7 bases respectively, with 15 bases between them. Germline CDR1 PRHDT, CDR2 FYEKMQ (reference sequence). The CDR3 sequence is 14 residues long.

The sequenced material came from PBMCs or T cells enriched from blood (not recorded which). The TCR comes from a young woman who had recovered from COVID-19. The rearrangement links TRBV13 to TRBJ2-1, with D tentatively TRBD1 (6 bases). CDR3 in amino acids: CASSPPLQGNEQFF. The CDR3 DNA reads TGTGCCAGCAGCCCCCCCTTACAGGGTAATGAGCAGTTCTTC.